These 3 T cell receptor beta chains share one sample of origin, sequenced in a study of blood T cell repertoires in COVID-19. Data came from immunoSEQ multiplex PCR; TCRdb stores just in-frame clones and leaves some out. The data contain roughly 70,000 clones, around 74% of them singletons. Sequenced material: peripheral blood. Receptors were obtained from a man aged 60 to 75 with COVID-19, enrolled during active disease.

This chain joins TRBV7-9 and TRBJ1-4; the D gene is possibly TRBD1 (5 bases). This CDR3 has 13 residues. Trimming removed 8 bases at V and 8 bases at J, with 15 bases between. The germline V gene encodes CDR1 SEHNR and CDR2 FQNEAQ (reference sequence). This chain's CDR3 is CASCRTGGEKLFF. CDR3 DNA sequence: TGTGCCAGCTGCCGCACCGGGGGGGAAAAACTGTTTTTT.

V usage is TRBV3-1 (or the pseudogene TRBV3-2) and J usage is TRBJ2-5; perhaps TRBD2 as D (6 bases). V was cut by 4 bases and J by 1 base, with 16 bases left in between. There are 16 residues in the CDR3. Germline CDR1 reads LGHDT; CDR2 reads YNNKEL (reference sequence). CDR3 sequence: CASSPGRGASQETQYF. CDR3 in DNA: TGTGCCAGCAGCCCCGGGCGGGGAGCTAGCCAAGAGACCCAGTACTTC.

The chain recombines TRBV9 with TRBJ2-5; unclear D gene. Trimming took off 0 bases at V and 1 base at J, with 7 bases between the two ends. Germline V lookup: CDR1 SGDLS, CDR2 YYNGEE. The CDR3 extends over 14 amino acids. The CDR3 here is CASSVGHLQETQYF. The CDR3, as DNA: TGTGCCAGCAGCGTAGGGCACCTCCAAGAGACCCAGTACTTC.